The 19 T cell receptor beta chains in this list originate from one sample, sequenced in a study of cytomegalovirus exposure and HLA in healthy donors. Amplification used 60 Vbeta primers and 13 Jbeta primers. TCRdb's copy holds only in-frame clones and misses some; the assay was immunoSEQ multiplex PCR. The table lists some 140,000 clones, about 68% of them singletons, with 1.5% to 2% in the top ten. Sequencing was performed on PBMCs. The receptors were gathered from a human donor in good health.

CDR3: CASSPSGTGDNQPQHF. CDR3 DNA sequence: TGTGCCAGCTCACCATCCGGGACAGGGGATAATCAGCCCCAGCATTTT. This rearrangement joins TRBV18 to TRBJ1-5; the match to TRBD1 covers 10 bases. Germline V gene data show CDR1 as KGHSH and CDR2 as LQKENI. After removal of 2 bases from V and 4 bases from J, the junction contained 5 bases not matched to a gene. This CDR3 has 16 residues.

This sequence joins TRBV6-6 and TRBJ2-7, with D perhaps matching TRBD2 (5 bases). Germline V gives CDR1 MNHNY, CDR2 SVGAGI (reference sequence). The V gene lost 7 bases and the J gene lost 4 bases, with 20 bases spanning the gap. The CDR3 is made up of 15 amino acids. The CDR3 reads CASTHGSGYEYEQYF. The CDR3 DNA is TGTGCCAGCACCCACGGTTCGGGGTACGAGTACGAGCAGTACTTC.

The gene calls are TRBV6-6 and TRBJ1-1; the D is unclear. V dropped 5 bases and J dropped 1 base, with 5 bases sitting between them. This CDR3 has 12 residues. Per the germline V gene, CDR1 is MNHNY and CDR2 is SVGAGI (reference sequence). The CDR3 sequence is CASSRQNTEAFF. CDR3 DNA: TGTGCCAGCAGTCGACAGAACACTGAAGCTTTCTTT.

This clone was detected a few times. The DNA of the CDR3 is TGTGCCAGCAGCGTAGAAGGGGATAGTAACACCATATATTTT. This sequence encodes CASSVEGDSNTIYF. The V and J genes are TRBV9 and TRBJ1-3, with D perhaps TRBD1 (5 bases). CDR1 is SGDLS, CDR2 YYNGEE, per germline. The CDR3 covers 14 residues. V was clipped by 0 bases and J by 7 bases, with 11 bases between them.

The V call is TRBV5-5, the J call TRBJ2-5; perhaps TRBD1 as D (5 bases). Germline V gene data show CDR1 as SGHKS and CDR2 as YYEKEE (reference sequence). The V and J ends lost 0 bases and 5 bases respectively, with 14 bases between them. The CDR3 is 15 residues long. The CDR3 spells CASSLVAGKVETQYF. CDR3 coding DNA: TGTGCCAGCAGCTTGGTGGCAGGGAAGGTGGAGACCCAGTACTTC.

This clone occurred a few times. The rearrangement links TRBV6-5 to TRBJ2-3; the D gene is possibly TRBD1 (5 bases). There are 15 residues in the CDR3. V gave up 5 bases and J gave up 0 bases, with 12 bases separating them. Per the germline V gene, CDR1 is MNHEY and CDR2 is SVGAGI. This chain's CDR3 is CASSRTPASTDTQYF. In DNA, the CDR3 is TGTGCCAGCAGTCGGACACCAGCTAGCACAGATACGCAGTATTTT.

The chain is built from TRBV4-1 and TRBJ1-6; a weak D match, TRBD1 (5 bases). The germline CDR1 and CDR2 sequences are MGHRA and YSYEKL. V was shortened by 0 bases and J by 7 bases, with 13 bases between the two germline ends. This CDR3 comprises 16 residues. CDR3 sequence reads: CASSQDGATDNSPLHF. The CDR3 nucleotides are TGCGCCAGCAGCCAAGATGGGGCGACCGACAATTCACCCCTCCACTTT.

The chain links TRBV28 to TRBJ2-5; D is possibly TRBD2 (6 bases). Germline assignment: CDR1 MDHEN and CDR2 SYDVKM. The CDR3 is 14 residues long. V was cut by 9 bases and J by 0 bases, with 14 bases left in between. CDR3 amino acids: CASSTRTNQETQYF. CDR3 sequence (DNA): TGTGCCAGTAGTACCCGGACTAACCAAGAGACCCAGTACTTC.

The chain carries TRBV2 and TRBJ1-2; D might be TRBD1 (5 bases). This CDR3 is 10 amino acids long. The V and J ends lost 7 bases and 13 bases respectively, with 13 bases between them. Germline CDR1 is SNHLY and CDR2 is FYNNEI. The CDR3 is CASIRQYPTF. Here the CDR3 DNA reads TGTGCCAGCATAAGACAGTACCCCACCTTC. The complete variable domain, with remaining parts taken from reference TRBV2 and TRBJ1-2, reads EPEVTQTPSHQVTQMGQEVILRCVPISNHLYFYWYRQILGQKVEFLVSFYNNEISEKSEIFDDQFSVERPDGSNFTLKIRSTKLEDSAMYFCASIRQYPTFGSGTRLTVV.

The chain joins TRBV7-2 to TRBJ2-5; D may be TRBD1 (7 bases). There are 13 residues in the CDR3. Trimming pared 8 bases from V and 5 bases from J, leaving 15 bases between. CDR1 is SGHTA and CDR2 is FQGNSA in the germline V gene. CDR3 bases: TGTGCCAGCGCCAGGGGGGCGGAGGAGACCCAGTACTTC. As protein: CASARGAEETQYF.

V and J are TRBV28 and TRBJ2-7, with D possibly matching TRBD1 (6 bases). V lost 3 bases and J 1 base, leaving 28 bases between the germline ends. Germline loops: CDR1 MDHEN, CDR2 SYDVKM. The CDR3 has 20 amino acids. CDR3 bases: TGTGCCAGCAGTTTCCTCTTTGGCCCGAAACGGGACACCGCTTCCTACGAGCAGTACTTC. It codes for CASSFLFGPKRDTASYEQYF.

This clone was seen more than once but under ten times. As DNA, the CDR3 is TGTGCCAGCAGTTGGGGGACAGGTGAAAAACTGTTTTTT. It encodes CASSWGTGEKLFF. The chain employs TRBV2 and TRBJ1-4, with TRBD1 identical over 8 bases. After removal of 5 bases from V and 7 bases from J, the junction contained 3 bases not matched to a gene. The CDR3 has 13 amino acids. Germline CDR1 reads SNHLY; CDR2 reads FYNNEI. The full variable domain, rest sourced from reference TRBV2 and TRBJ1-4, is EPEVTQTPSHQVTQMGQEVILRCVPISNHLYFYWYRQILGQKVEFLVSFYNNEISEKSEIFDDQFSVERPDGSNFTLKIRSTKLEDSAMYFCASSWGTGEKLFFGSGTQLSVL.

The chain employs TRBV5-4 and TRBJ2-7; a weak D match, TRBD1 (6 bases). Germline V gene sequence: CDR1 SGHNT, CDR2 YYREEE (reference sequence). The CDR3 runs to 17 residues. Trimming removed 0 bases at V and 2 bases at J, with 18 bases between. DNA of the CDR3: TGTGCCAGCAGCTTGGGAAGCACCGGGACACTGGCCTACGAGCAGTACTTC. Amino acids: CASSLGSTGTLAYEQYF.

The chain joins TRBV2 to TRBJ2-1, with 14 bases lining up with TRBD2. Germline-derived CDR1 and CDR2 are SNHLY and FYNNEI. The CDR3 contains 14 residues. The V segment lost 6 bases and the J segment 9 bases; nucleotides outside the gene matches: 4. This chain's CDR3 is CASSQTSGRGEQFF. The CDR3 nucleotides read TGTGCCAGCAGCCAGACTAGCGGGAGGGGTGAGCAGTTCTTC.

Only a few counts were recorded for this clone. The chain joins TRBV10-1 to TRBJ1-1; D may be TRBD1 (5 bases). CDR1 and CDR2 (germline): WNHNN, SYGVQD (reference sequence). The CDR3 loop spans 13 amino acids. The germline V and J ends were trimmed by 4 bases and 2 bases, with 8 bases remaining between them. DNA for the CDR3: TGCGCCAGCAGTGTGGACACTAACACTGAAGCTTTCTTT. Translated: CASSVDTNTEAFF.

The chain combines TRBV18 with TRBJ2-7; 8 bases map to TRBD2. The CDR3 covers 14 residues. Germline-derived CDR1 and CDR2 are KGHSH and LQKENI. Unmatched junction bases numbered 3, after V lost 1 base and J lost 4 bases. The CDR3 DNA follows: TGTGCCAGCTCACCACTAGCGGGGAAATACGAGCAGTACTTC. Translated, it gives CASSPLAGKYEQYF.

The chain has TRBV19 and TRBJ1-1, with D uncertain. This CDR3 contains 14 residues. V was cut by 7 bases and J by 0 bases, with 12 bases left in between. From germline, CDR1 is LNHDA and CDR2 SQIVND (reference sequence). CDR3 protein: CASTQRRMNTEAFF. As DNA, the CDR3 is TGTGCCAGTACACAACGGCGGATGAACACTGAAGCTTTCTTT.

The chain has TRBV10-2 and TRBJ2-1; 11 bases agree with TRBD2. Germline values: CDR1 WSHSY, CDR2 SAAADI. This CDR3 has 15 amino acids. V was pared by 8 bases and J by 5 bases, with 8 bases of the junction left unmatched. DNA for the CDR3: TGCGCCAGCGCCCCGCCGGGACTAGCGGACAATGAGCAGTTCTTC. It translates to CASAPPGLADNEQFF.

This chain connects TRBV6-5 to TRBJ2-3; 7 bases agree with TRBD1. Trimming at V came to 5 bases and at J to 4 bases, leaving 3 bases not matched to a gene. The CDR3 is made up of 13 amino acids. Germline-derived CDR1 and CDR2 are MNHEY and SVGAGI. The CDR3, as DNA: TGTGCCAGCAGTATACAGGGGCCAGATACGCAGTATTTT. Its translation: CASSIQGPDTQYF.